Shown below are 29 T cell receptor beta chains from a single sample sequenced in a study of T cells after somatic rescue of genetic block. Sequencing used immunoSEQ multiplex PCR; TCRdb keeps in-frame clones, though not all of them. The sample has 70,000 or so clones, 85% to 95% seen once. Input material: peripheral blood mononuclear cells (PBMCs). These receptors all come from a man aged 40-55 years.

This chain links TRBV18 with TRBJ1-2, with D unclear. Trimming left V 0 bases short and J 3 bases short, with 14 bases between. CDR1 is KGHSH, CDR2 LQKENI, per germline. This CDR3 spans 16 amino acids. CDR3 DNA sequence: TGTGCCAGCTCACCACCGTCTTTAGGACGGTACTATGGCTACACCTTC. Translation: CASSPPSLGRYYGYTF.

The chain joins TRBV9 to TRBJ2-7; D is ambiguous. Deletions cut 3 bases from V and 0 bases from J, with 13 bases between. From germline, CDR1 is SGDLS and CDR2 YYNGEE. The CDR3 extends over 15 amino acids. The CDR3 reads CASSAGPQDSYEQYF. CDR3 sequence (DNA): TGTGCCAGCAGCGCCGGCCCCCAGGACTCCTACGAGCAGTACTTC.

The chain uses TRBV18 and TRBJ2-5, with 8 bases fitting TRBD1. Germline V gene data show CDR1 as KGHSH and CDR2 as LQKENI. This CDR3 contains 15 residues. The junction had 11 bases not matched to a gene; V was cut back by 6 bases and J by 5 bases. The chain's CDR3 is CASSFGTGESETQYF. For the CDR3, the DNA is TGTGCCAGCTCTTTCGGGACAGGAGAATCGGAGACCCAGTACTTC.

This chain uses TRBV6-5 with TRBJ2-3; no definite D call. The CDR3 length is 12 residues. Trimming cost V 3 bases and J 5 bases, with 6 bases left between them. Germline loops: CDR1 MNHEY, CDR2 SVGAGI. In DNA form, the CDR3 reads TGTGCCAGCAGTTATAGGGAAGATACGCAGTATTTT. Translating gives CASSYREDTQYF.

The gene calls are TRBV7-9 and TRBJ2-1; possibly TRBD2 for D (6 bases). CDR3 size: 16 residues. V lost 2 bases and J 3 bases, leaving 14 bases between the germline ends. CDR1 is SEHNR and CDR2 is FQNEAQ in the germline V gene (reference sequence). CDR3 in amino acids: CASSLLSGGVYNEQFF. Here the CDR3 DNA reads TGTGCCAGCAGCTTACTTAGCGGTGGGGTCTACAATGAGCAGTTCTTC.

The chain has TRBV27 and TRBJ1-1; D call uncertain. The CDR3 sequence is 14 residues long. The germline V and J ends were trimmed by 2 bases and 0 bases, with 7 bases remaining between them. From germline, CDR1 is MNHEY and CDR2 SMNVEV (reference sequence). CDR3 sequence (DNA): TGTGCCAGCAGTTTAGGGTTCGTGAACACTGAAGCTTTCTTT. It codes for CASSLGFVNTEAFF.

The rearrangement uses TRBV5-4 and TRBJ2-5; unclear D gene. Germline V gene lookup returns CDR1 SGHNT and CDR2 YYREEE (reference sequence). The germline V and J ends were trimmed by 2 bases and 2 bases, with 1 base remaining between them. CDR3 length equals 11 residues. The CDR3 protein is CASSLQETQYF. The CDR3 coding sequence is TGTGCCAGCAGCTTACAAGAGACCCAGTACTTC.

The chain uses TRBV10-1 and TRBJ2-7; 13 nucleotides agree with TRBD2. Germline assignment: CDR1 WNHNN and CDR2 SYGVQD (reference sequence). V was pared by 3 bases and J by 12 bases, with 8 bases of the junction left unmatched. CDR3 size: 14 residues. The CDR3 sequence is CASSDSGLAGDLYF. Here the CDR3 DNA reads TGCGCCAGCAGTGACTCCGGACTAGCGGGAGATCTGTACTTC.

This chain joins TRBV7-6 and TRBJ2-2, with a weak D call TRBD1 (7 bases). CDR1 is SGHVS, CDR2 FNYEAQ, per germline. V was cut by 5 bases and J by 4 bases, with 17 bases left in between. The CDR3 length is 16 residues. CDR3 sequence: CASSLGRGASTGELFF. DNA for the CDR3: TGTGCCAGCAGCCTGGGCAGGGGGGCGAGCACCGGGGAGCTGTTTTTT.

The chain employs TRBV5-6 and TRBJ1-1; 9 bases are a match to TRBD1. Germline values: CDR1 SGHDT, CDR2 YYEEEE. This CDR3 has 15 amino acids. With V trimmed by 4 bases and J by 1 base, 5 bases remained unmatched. CDR3 protein: CASSAGTGTNTEAFF. The CDR3 region has the DNA TGTGCCAGCAGCGCCGGGACAGGGACGAACACTGAAGCTTTCTTT.

The V and J genes are TRBV30 and TRBJ1-5, with unresolved D. Germline V gives CDR1 GTSNPN, CDR2 SVGIG (reference sequence). The CDR3 length is 17 residues. V gave up 3 bases and J gave up 7 bases, with 25 bases separating them. CDR3 in amino acids: CAWSDTRPTPVLQPQHF. The CDR3 DNA is TGTGCCTGGAGCGACACCCGGCCTACCCCTGTCCTCCAGCCCCAGCATTTT.

The V call is TRBV7-5, the J call TRBJ1-1; the table's D call, TRBD1, has no DNA check behind it. TRBV7-5 is annotated as a pseudogene. The CDR3 consists of 16 residues. The CDR3 spells CARDNRERKGDTEAFF. The CDR3 region has the DNA TGTGCCAGAGACAATAGGGAAAGGAAGGGGGACACTGAAGCTTTCTTT.

The CDR3 DNA is TGTGCCAGCAGCACCCCAGAAATCGGGGAGCTGTTTTTT. Residues: CASSTPEIGELFF. V gene TRBV11-3 combines with J gene TRBJ2-2; unclear D gene. The CDR3 runs to 13 residues. Germline V gene lookup returns CDR1 SGHNT and CDR2 YENEEA. The V end was cut by 5 bases, the J end by 7 bases, with 11 bases between.

The V gene is TRBV4-2, the J gene TRBJ1-4; 7 bases map to TRBD1. The CDR3 has 18 amino acids. Per germline, CDR1 LGHNA and CDR2 YNFKEQ. V shed 6 bases and J 0 bases; nucleotides not matched to a gene: 13. DNA for the CDR3: TGTGCCAGCAGTCCACAGGGGCTTACAAAAGCAACTAATGAAAAACTGTTTTTT. Translation gives CASSPQGLTKATNEKLFF.

The chain has TRBV19 and TRBJ1-1; D is undetermined. Trimming removed 3 bases from V and 11 bases from J, with 22 bases in between. This CDR3 is built from 15 residues. CDR1 and CDR2 (germline): LNHDA, SQIVND (reference sequence). The CDR3 sequence is CASSMPGDTKYEAFF. CDR3 nucleotides: TGTGCCAGTAGTATGCCCGGAGACACCAAATACGAGGCTTTCTTT.

The J gene is TRBJ2-7, the V gene TRBV7-6, with a possible D match to TRBD2 (6 bases). Germline V lookup: CDR1 SGHVS, CDR2 FNYEAQ. The CDR3 is 14 amino acids. V was shortened by 5 bases and J by 2 bases, with 13 bases between the two germline ends. The CDR3 nucleotides read TGTGCCAGCAGCAAGGGACTTTTAACCTACGAGCAGTACTTC. Residues: CASSKGLLTYEQYF.

The chain is built from TRBV27 and TRBJ2-2; D is undetermined. Germline V gene lookup returns CDR1 MNHEY and CDR2 SMNVEV (reference sequence). The germline V and J ends were trimmed by 2 bases and 4 bases, with 8 bases remaining between them. The CDR3 totals 14 residues. The CDR3 nucleotides are TGTGCCAGCAGTTTACGTTTCAGCACCGGGGAGCTGTTTTTT. Protein: CASSLRFSTGELFF.

J is TRBJ2-1 and V is TRBV6-1, with D perhaps matching TRBD2 (6 bases). Per germline, CDR1 MNHNS and CDR2 SASEGT. This CDR3 comprises 15 residues. The V and J ends lost 6 bases and 8 bases respectively, with 20 bases between them. The CDR3: CASSPGGASGHEQFF. The CDR3, as DNA: TGTGCCAGCAGCCCAGGCGGGGCCTCCGGCCATGAGCAGTTCTTC.

This chain joins TRBV27 and TRBJ1-4; the D gene is possibly TRBD1 (5 bases). The CDR3 has 14 residues. CDR1 MNHEY and CDR2 SMNVEV come from the germline V gene (reference sequence). V was shortened by 3 bases and J by 4 bases, with 9 bases between the two germline ends. The CDR3 DNA follows: TGTGCCAGCAGTTTGTGGGGCGATAATGAAAAACTGTTTTTT. Amino acid sequence: CASSLWGDNEKLFF. Full variable domain (outside the CDR3, taken from reference TRBV27 and TRBJ1-4): EAQVTQNPRYLITVTGKKLTVTCSQNMNHEYMSWYRQDPGLGLRQIYYSMNVEVTDKGDVPEGYKVSRKEKRNFPLILESPSPNQTSLYFCASSLWGDNEKLFFGSGTQLSVL.

The chain joins TRBV5-1 to TRBJ2-5, with TRBD1 matching over 9 bases. V dropped 5 bases and J dropped 2; count of bases not matched to a gene: 7. The CDR3 is 15 residues long. CDR1 is SGHRS and CDR2 is YFSETQ in the germline V gene. The CDR3 sequence is CASSGHGTGQETQYF. The DNA of the CDR3 is TGCGCCAGCAGTGGCCACGGGACAGGGCAAGAGACCCAGTACTTC.

V gene TRBV27 combines with J gene TRBJ2-1, with 7 bases matching TRBD1. Germline V CDR1 and CDR2: MNHEY, SMNVEV (reference sequence). Germline trimming cut 10 bases from V and 2 bases from J; bases unmatched to any gene: 8. CDR3 length equals 14 residues. The CDR3 DNA reads as TGTGCCATCCCAGAGACAGGGACCTACAATGAGCAGTTCTTC. Amino acids: CAIPETGTYNEQFF.

V is TRBV5-1 and J is TRBJ2-7, with a weak D call TRBD2 (6 bases). Germline assignment: CDR1 SGHRS and CDR2 YFSETQ. The CDR3 spans 16 residues. V was pared by 4 bases and J by 5 bases, with 22 bases between. CDR3 nucleotides: TGCGCCAGCAGCAAGGGAGGATCGTGGGGCGACCACGAGCAGTACTTC. It is translated as CASSKGGSWGDHEQYF.

The chain carries TRBV15 and TRBJ2-3; D tentatively fits TRBD1 or TRBD2 (6 bases each). The V end lost 0 bases, the J end lost 5 bases, and 21 bases lay between the germline ends. The CDR3 spans 18 residues. Looked up from germline, CDR1 is LNHNV and CDR2 is YYDKDF (reference sequence). The CDR3 reads CATSRDAWGARGLDTQYF. The CDR3 DNA reads as TGTGCCACCAGCAGAGATGCCTGGGGGGCTCGGGGATTAGATACGCAGTATTTT.

This clone was found once. V usage is TRBV28 and J usage is TRBJ1-5; TRBD1 might be the D (5 bases). The CDR3 has 20 residues. CDR1 and CDR2 from the germline V gene are MDHEN and SYDVKM. Deletions cut 6 bases from V and 4 bases from J, with 31 bases between. The CDR3 nucleotides read TGTGCCAGCAGGGCCTCCGCTTGGAGGGAGAGGATAGAGGGGAATCAGCCCCAGCATTTT. This translates into CASRASAWRERIEGNQPQHF. Full variable domain (rest looked up from reference TRBV28 and TRBJ1-5): DVKVTQSSRYLVKRTGEKVFLECVQDMDHENMFWYRQDPGLGLRLIYFSYDVKMKEKGDIPEGYSVSREKKERFSLILESASTNQTSMYLCASRASAWRERIEGNQPQHFGDGTRLSIL.

Only a few counts were recorded for this clone. The chain is built from TRBV2 and TRBJ1-1, with 7 bases matching TRBD1. CDR1 is SNHLY, CDR2 FYNNEI, per germline. After removal of 11 bases from V and 0 bases from J, the junction contained 6 bases not matched to a gene. This CDR3 has 13 amino acids. CDR3 residues: CAASGTVNTEAFF. The CDR3 DNA sequence: TGTGCCGCATCCGGGACAGTGAACACTGAAGCTTTCTTT.

The chain links TRBV6-5 to TRBJ2-7; 8 nucleotides align to TRBD1. Trimming removed 5 bases from V and 3 bases from J; junction bases left unmatched: 9. The CDR3 runs 15 residues. CDR1 MNHEY and CDR2 SVGAGI come from the germline V gene. The CDR3 is CASSATGTGVYEQYF. CDR3 sequence (DNA): TGTGCCAGCAGTGCAACAGGGACAGGAGTCTACGAGCAGTACTTC.

This chain uses TRBV28 with TRBJ2-3; D is ambiguous. Looked up from germline, CDR1 is MDHEN and CDR2 is SYDVKM. V lost 3 bases and J 4 bases, leaving 17 bases between the germline ends. There are 16 residues in the CDR3. CDR3 loop: CASSFPRKGLPDTQYF. CDR3 bases: TGTGCCAGCAGTTTTCCGCGGAAGGGCCTACCAGATACGCAGTATTTT.

Written as DNA, the CDR3 is TGCGCCAGCAGCTTACAAGCGGGGGGACCTTACGAGCAGTACTTC. Its translation is CASSLQAGGPYEQYF. The rearrangement links TRBV5-1 to TRBJ2-7; 9 bases are a match to TRBD2. With V trimmed by 2 bases and J by 4 bases, 7 bases remained unmatched. Germline-derived CDR1 and CDR2 are SGHRS and YFSETQ. This CDR3 region has 15 residues. Full variable domain (missing parts from reference TRBV5-1 and TRBJ2-7): KAGVTQTPRYLIKTRGQQVTLSCSPISGHRSVSWYQQTPGQGLQFLFEYFSETQRNKGNFPGRFSGRQFSNSRSEMNVSTLELGDSALYLCASSLQAGGPYEQYFGPGTRLTVT.

V gene TRBV10-3 combines with J gene TRBJ1-5; D gene uncertain. The CDR3 has 13 residues. V was shortened by 5 bases and J by 4 bases, with 9 bases between the two germline ends. Looked up from germline, CDR1 is ENHRY and CDR2 is SYGVKD. For the CDR3, the DNA is TGTGCCATCAGTCTTGACCGGAATCAGCCCCAGCATTTT. The encoded protein is CAISLDRNQPQHF.